These 22 T cell receptor beta chains were sequenced from one sample in a study of blood T cell repertoires in COVID-19. Profiled with immunoSEQ multiplex PCR; TCRdb holds only in-frame clones, not every one. The table records hundreds of thousands of clones, 80% to 90% of them present only once. The sample taken for sequencing was peripheral blood. The receptors stem from a woman between 25 and 40 years old with active or convalescent COVID-19.

The chain joins TRBV12-3 or TRBV12-4 to TRBJ1-5; D is unresolved. The CDR3 spans 12 residues. Trimming cost V 4 bases and J 4 bases, with 5 bases left between them. The CDR3 spells CASSYKNQPQHF. The CDR3 coding sequence is TGTGCCAGCAGTTATAAAAATCAGCCCCAGCATTTT.

This chain joins TRBV5-1 and TRBJ1-3; 8 positions agree with TRBD1. V lost 3 bases to trimming and J lost 2 bases; unmatched junction nucleotides: 4. The CDR3 is 15 residues long. From germline, CDR1 is SGHRS and CDR2 YFSETQ. Here the CDR3 DNA reads TGCGCCAGCAGCTCGACAGGGGTCACTGGAAACACCATATATTTT. This gives the protein CASSSTGVTGNTIYF.

J is TRBJ2-7 and V is TRBV5-4; D unclear. The CDR3 has 12 residues. Germline lookup yields CDR1 SGHNT and CDR2 YYREEE (reference sequence). V lost 5 bases and J 0 bases, leaving 6 bases between the germline ends. The CDR3 nucleotides are TGTGCCAGCAGTGCGAGCTCCTACGAGCAGTACTTC. Its translation is CASSASSYEQYF.

CDR3 sequence: CASSHRQVGAGYTF. Written as DNA, the CDR3 is TGTGCCAGCAGCCATCGGCAGGTCGGTGCTGGCTACACCTTC. The rearrangement uses TRBV3-1 (or the pseudogene TRBV3-2) and TRBJ1-2; D gene ambiguous. From germline, CDR1 is LGHDT and CDR2 YNNKEL (reference sequence). Trimming removed 3 bases from V and 7 bases from J, with 15 bases in between. The CDR3 contains 14 residues.

The J gene is TRBJ2-1, the V gene TRBV7-8, with D possibly matching TRBD2 (6 bases). V lost 4 bases to trimming and J lost 4 bases, with 8 bases between them. Germline V gives CDR1 SGHVS, CDR2 FQNEAQ. The CDR3 length is 13 residues. The CDR3 coding sequence is TGTGCCAGCAGCTCGGGACTGTACAATGAGCAGTTCTTC. Residues: CASSSGLYNEQFF.

This clone showed up just once. V usage is TRBV27 and J usage is TRBJ2-5, with D possibly being TRBD1 (6 bases). CDR1 and CDR2 from the germline V gene are MNHEY and SMNVEV (reference sequence). V was pared by 8 bases and J by 12 bases, with 19 bases between. CDR3 length: 12 residues. The CDR3 spells CASGQVGQPKYF. CDR3 in DNA: TGTGCCAGCGGGCAGGTAGGACAGCCGAAGTACTTC.

In this sample, this clone turned up a few times. The V and J genes are TRBV5-1 and TRBJ1-2; TRBD1 agrees at 9 bases. Germline V gene sequence: CDR1 SGHRS, CDR2 YFSETQ. With V trimmed by 0 bases and J by 1 base, 10 bases remained unmatched. CDR3 length: 18 amino acids. The DNA of the CDR3 is TGCGCCAGCAGCTTGGACAGGGGGCTAGAAATGATTAACTATGGCTACACCTTC. Its translation: CASSLDRGLEMINYGYTF.

The chain carries TRBV19 and TRBJ2-2; TRBD1 matches 8 bases. Germline lookup yields CDR1 LNHDA and CDR2 SQIVND (reference sequence). This CDR3 is 16 amino acids long. J was trimmed by 9 bases and V by 3 bases; bases with no gene match: 12. The CDR3 coding sequence is TGTGCCAGTAGTATTCCCCAGGGGGCAGTTTCCCGGGAGCTGTTTTTT. This sequence encodes CASSIPQGAVSRELFF.

This clone appeared a single time. The rearrangement joins TRBV6-1 to TRBJ1-6, with a tentative D call TRBD1 (6 bases). The CDR3 consists of 17 residues. V was cut by 4 bases and J by 0 bases, with 13 bases left in between. The germline gives CDR1 MNHNS, CDR2 SASEGT. In DNA, the CDR3 is TGTGCCAGCAGTGGTACTACAGGGAGCTCCTATAATTCACCCCTCCACTTT. It codes for CASSGTTGSSYNSPLHF.

The CDR3 spells CASSLGVAGQETQYF. CDR3 coding DNA: TGTGCCAGCAGCTTGGGAGTAGCGGGCCAAGAGACCCAGTACTTC. The rearrangement uses TRBV5-8 and TRBJ2-5, with TRBD2 matching over 7 bases. CDR3 length: 15 residues. In germline, CDR1 is SGHTS, CDR2 YDEGEE. Trimming took 0 bases from V and 1 from J; bases not matched to a gene: 3. The full variable domain, completed using reference TRBV5-8 and TRBJ2-5, is EAGVTQSPTHLIKTRGQQATLRCSPISGHTSVYWYQQALGLGLQFLLWYDEGEERNRGNFPPRFSGRQFPNYSSELNVNALELEDSALYLCASSLGVAGQETQYFGPGTRLLVL.

The DNA of the CDR3 is TGTGCCAGTAGTTCGAACAGGGGCGTCGGCAATCAGCCCCAGCATTTT. Its protein is CASSSNRGVGNQPQHF. The chain has TRBV19 and TRBJ1-5, with 7 positions matching TRBD1. The J segment lost 2 bases and the V segment lost 5 bases, leaving 9 bases of the junction unmatched. Germline CDR1 and CDR2: LNHDA and SQIVND (reference sequence). The CDR3 extends over 16 amino acids.

The V and J genes are TRBV7-6 and TRBJ2-3; 12 nucleotides align to TRBD2. J lost 0 bases, V lost 5 bases, and 3 bases had no gene match. Per the germline V gene, CDR1 is SGHVS and CDR2 is FNYEAQ. The CDR3 extends over 16 amino acids. Written as DNA, the CDR3 is TGTGCCAGCAGCCAAACTAGCGGGGGGAGCACAGATACGCAGTATTTT. It encodes CASSQTSGGSTDTQYF.

A remark on this clone: This sample includes further DNA sequences coding for the same CDR3. The CDR3 reads CASSLGASYGYTF. CDR3 in DNA: TGTGCCAGCAGTTTAGGGGCCTCCTATGGCTACACCTTC. V usage is TRBV12-3 or TRBV12-4 and J usage is TRBJ1-2; D not certain. The CDR3 sequence is 13 residues long. The V end lost 1 base, the J end lost 4 bases, and 7 bases lay between the germline ends.

The chain couples TRBV6-5 to TRBJ1-2, with no clear D. The CDR3 extends over 15 amino acids. Germline V gene lookup returns CDR1 MNHEY and CDR2 SVGAGI. V gave up 2 bases and J gave up 4 bases, with 14 bases separating them. The CDR3 region has the DNA TGTGCCAGCAGTTACGGACTGGAAACGGGCTATGGCTACACCTTC. It codes for CASSYGLETGYGYTF.

This clone has only one observation. The rearrangement links TRBV13 to TRBJ1-6, with D tentatively TRBD1 (6 bases). In germline, CDR1 is PRHDT, CDR2 FYEKMQ (reference sequence). The CDR3 runs 15 residues. V lost 5 bases, J lost 0 bases, and 8 bases lay in between. DNA of the CDR3: TGTGCCAGCAGCCAGGGGAGCTCCTATAATTCACCCCTCCACTTT. Translated, it gives CASSQGSSYNSPLHF.

The V gene is TRBV19, the J gene TRBJ1-1; D is perhaps TRBD1 (6 bases). Per germline, CDR1 LNHDA and CDR2 SQIVND (reference sequence). This CDR3 comprises 14 residues. The V gene lost 9 bases and the J gene lost 0 bases, with 14 bases spanning the gap. DNA of the CDR3: TGTGCCAGCCTCCCGGGACACCTGAACACTGAAGCTTTCTTT. It translates to CASLPGHLNTEAFF.

The chain combines TRBV5-1 with TRBJ1-6; 8 bases agree with TRBD1. The V and J ends lost 7 bases and 5 bases, in that order; junction bases with no gene match: 5. Germline V lookup: CDR1 SGHRS, CDR2 YFSETQ. This CDR3 is built from 14 residues. The CDR3 sequence is CASGTGLDNSPLHF. The CDR3 region has the DNA TGCGCCAGCGGGACAGGCCTCGATAATTCACCCCTCCACTTT. Based on the CDR3 plus reference TRBV5-1 and TRBJ1-6, the full variable domain is KAGVTQTPRYLIKTRGQQVTLSCSPISGHRSVSWYQQTPGQGLQFLFEYFSETQRNKGNFPGRFSGRQFSNSRSEMNVSTLELGDSALYLCASGTGLDNSPLHFGNGTRLTVT.

The J gene is TRBJ2-1, the V gene TRBV7-2; 7 bases are shared with TRBD2. Germline lookup yields CDR1 SGHTA and CDR2 FQGNSA. The CDR3 extends over 17 amino acids. V trimming: 1 base; J trimming: 3 bases; junction bases outside the gene matches: 9. The CDR3 nucleotides read TGTGCCAGCAGCTTAGTCCCCGCGGGGGTTAACTACAATGAGCAGTTCTTC. Encoded protein: CASSLVPAGVNYNEQFF.

This rearrangement joins TRBV6-5 to TRBJ1-1; D is uncertain. Between the trimmed V and J ends, which lost 6 bases and 3 bases, there was a span of 11 bases. The germline V gene has CDR1 MNHEY and CDR2 SVGAGI. This CDR3 has 13 amino acids. The CDR3 DNA reads as TGTGCCAGCAGACGAGGGAGGGACACTGAAGCTTTCTTT. Amino acid sequence: CASRRGRDTEAFF.

The chain has TRBV5-8 and TRBJ2-3; TRBD2 matches 12 bases. With 0 bases clipped from V and 4 bases from J, the junction kept 6 bases outside the gene matches. The CDR3 totals 17 residues. Germline CDR1 is SGHTS and CDR2 is YDEGEE. The CDR3 DNA sequence: TGTGCCAGCAGCTTGGCCTGGACTAGCGGGAAGGCAGATACGCAGTATTTT. Amino acid sequence: CASSLAWTSGKADTQYF. The whole variable domain, filled in from reference TRBV5-8 and TRBJ2-3, reads EAGVTQSPTHLIKTRGQQATLRCSPISGHTSVYWYQQALGLGLQFLLWYDEGEERNRGNFPPRFSGRQFPNYSSELNVNALELEDSALYLCASSLAWTSGKADTQYFGPGTRLTVL.

V usage is TRBV11-3 and J usage is TRBJ2-3; 13 nucleotides agree with TRBD2. Per the germline V gene, CDR1 is SGHNT and CDR2 is YENEEA. CDR3 length equals 18 residues. The ends lost 0 bases at V and 4 bases at J; junction bases unmatched: 7. Here the CDR3 reads CASSLEGLAGSYADTQYF. The DNA for the CDR3 is TGTGCCAGCAGCTTAGAGGGACTAGCGGGATCCTATGCAGATACGCAGTATTTT.

This clone appeared a single time. The V call is TRBV7-9, the J call TRBJ1-4, with D uncertain. This CDR3 comprises 15 residues. Germline lookup yields CDR1 SEHNR and CDR2 FQNEAQ (reference sequence). Trimming took 1 base from V and 3 from J, leaving 9 bases between them. DNA for the CDR3: TGTGCCAGCAGCTTAGACGACTTGCCTAATGAAAAACTGTTTTTT. Translation: CASSLDDLPNEKLFF.